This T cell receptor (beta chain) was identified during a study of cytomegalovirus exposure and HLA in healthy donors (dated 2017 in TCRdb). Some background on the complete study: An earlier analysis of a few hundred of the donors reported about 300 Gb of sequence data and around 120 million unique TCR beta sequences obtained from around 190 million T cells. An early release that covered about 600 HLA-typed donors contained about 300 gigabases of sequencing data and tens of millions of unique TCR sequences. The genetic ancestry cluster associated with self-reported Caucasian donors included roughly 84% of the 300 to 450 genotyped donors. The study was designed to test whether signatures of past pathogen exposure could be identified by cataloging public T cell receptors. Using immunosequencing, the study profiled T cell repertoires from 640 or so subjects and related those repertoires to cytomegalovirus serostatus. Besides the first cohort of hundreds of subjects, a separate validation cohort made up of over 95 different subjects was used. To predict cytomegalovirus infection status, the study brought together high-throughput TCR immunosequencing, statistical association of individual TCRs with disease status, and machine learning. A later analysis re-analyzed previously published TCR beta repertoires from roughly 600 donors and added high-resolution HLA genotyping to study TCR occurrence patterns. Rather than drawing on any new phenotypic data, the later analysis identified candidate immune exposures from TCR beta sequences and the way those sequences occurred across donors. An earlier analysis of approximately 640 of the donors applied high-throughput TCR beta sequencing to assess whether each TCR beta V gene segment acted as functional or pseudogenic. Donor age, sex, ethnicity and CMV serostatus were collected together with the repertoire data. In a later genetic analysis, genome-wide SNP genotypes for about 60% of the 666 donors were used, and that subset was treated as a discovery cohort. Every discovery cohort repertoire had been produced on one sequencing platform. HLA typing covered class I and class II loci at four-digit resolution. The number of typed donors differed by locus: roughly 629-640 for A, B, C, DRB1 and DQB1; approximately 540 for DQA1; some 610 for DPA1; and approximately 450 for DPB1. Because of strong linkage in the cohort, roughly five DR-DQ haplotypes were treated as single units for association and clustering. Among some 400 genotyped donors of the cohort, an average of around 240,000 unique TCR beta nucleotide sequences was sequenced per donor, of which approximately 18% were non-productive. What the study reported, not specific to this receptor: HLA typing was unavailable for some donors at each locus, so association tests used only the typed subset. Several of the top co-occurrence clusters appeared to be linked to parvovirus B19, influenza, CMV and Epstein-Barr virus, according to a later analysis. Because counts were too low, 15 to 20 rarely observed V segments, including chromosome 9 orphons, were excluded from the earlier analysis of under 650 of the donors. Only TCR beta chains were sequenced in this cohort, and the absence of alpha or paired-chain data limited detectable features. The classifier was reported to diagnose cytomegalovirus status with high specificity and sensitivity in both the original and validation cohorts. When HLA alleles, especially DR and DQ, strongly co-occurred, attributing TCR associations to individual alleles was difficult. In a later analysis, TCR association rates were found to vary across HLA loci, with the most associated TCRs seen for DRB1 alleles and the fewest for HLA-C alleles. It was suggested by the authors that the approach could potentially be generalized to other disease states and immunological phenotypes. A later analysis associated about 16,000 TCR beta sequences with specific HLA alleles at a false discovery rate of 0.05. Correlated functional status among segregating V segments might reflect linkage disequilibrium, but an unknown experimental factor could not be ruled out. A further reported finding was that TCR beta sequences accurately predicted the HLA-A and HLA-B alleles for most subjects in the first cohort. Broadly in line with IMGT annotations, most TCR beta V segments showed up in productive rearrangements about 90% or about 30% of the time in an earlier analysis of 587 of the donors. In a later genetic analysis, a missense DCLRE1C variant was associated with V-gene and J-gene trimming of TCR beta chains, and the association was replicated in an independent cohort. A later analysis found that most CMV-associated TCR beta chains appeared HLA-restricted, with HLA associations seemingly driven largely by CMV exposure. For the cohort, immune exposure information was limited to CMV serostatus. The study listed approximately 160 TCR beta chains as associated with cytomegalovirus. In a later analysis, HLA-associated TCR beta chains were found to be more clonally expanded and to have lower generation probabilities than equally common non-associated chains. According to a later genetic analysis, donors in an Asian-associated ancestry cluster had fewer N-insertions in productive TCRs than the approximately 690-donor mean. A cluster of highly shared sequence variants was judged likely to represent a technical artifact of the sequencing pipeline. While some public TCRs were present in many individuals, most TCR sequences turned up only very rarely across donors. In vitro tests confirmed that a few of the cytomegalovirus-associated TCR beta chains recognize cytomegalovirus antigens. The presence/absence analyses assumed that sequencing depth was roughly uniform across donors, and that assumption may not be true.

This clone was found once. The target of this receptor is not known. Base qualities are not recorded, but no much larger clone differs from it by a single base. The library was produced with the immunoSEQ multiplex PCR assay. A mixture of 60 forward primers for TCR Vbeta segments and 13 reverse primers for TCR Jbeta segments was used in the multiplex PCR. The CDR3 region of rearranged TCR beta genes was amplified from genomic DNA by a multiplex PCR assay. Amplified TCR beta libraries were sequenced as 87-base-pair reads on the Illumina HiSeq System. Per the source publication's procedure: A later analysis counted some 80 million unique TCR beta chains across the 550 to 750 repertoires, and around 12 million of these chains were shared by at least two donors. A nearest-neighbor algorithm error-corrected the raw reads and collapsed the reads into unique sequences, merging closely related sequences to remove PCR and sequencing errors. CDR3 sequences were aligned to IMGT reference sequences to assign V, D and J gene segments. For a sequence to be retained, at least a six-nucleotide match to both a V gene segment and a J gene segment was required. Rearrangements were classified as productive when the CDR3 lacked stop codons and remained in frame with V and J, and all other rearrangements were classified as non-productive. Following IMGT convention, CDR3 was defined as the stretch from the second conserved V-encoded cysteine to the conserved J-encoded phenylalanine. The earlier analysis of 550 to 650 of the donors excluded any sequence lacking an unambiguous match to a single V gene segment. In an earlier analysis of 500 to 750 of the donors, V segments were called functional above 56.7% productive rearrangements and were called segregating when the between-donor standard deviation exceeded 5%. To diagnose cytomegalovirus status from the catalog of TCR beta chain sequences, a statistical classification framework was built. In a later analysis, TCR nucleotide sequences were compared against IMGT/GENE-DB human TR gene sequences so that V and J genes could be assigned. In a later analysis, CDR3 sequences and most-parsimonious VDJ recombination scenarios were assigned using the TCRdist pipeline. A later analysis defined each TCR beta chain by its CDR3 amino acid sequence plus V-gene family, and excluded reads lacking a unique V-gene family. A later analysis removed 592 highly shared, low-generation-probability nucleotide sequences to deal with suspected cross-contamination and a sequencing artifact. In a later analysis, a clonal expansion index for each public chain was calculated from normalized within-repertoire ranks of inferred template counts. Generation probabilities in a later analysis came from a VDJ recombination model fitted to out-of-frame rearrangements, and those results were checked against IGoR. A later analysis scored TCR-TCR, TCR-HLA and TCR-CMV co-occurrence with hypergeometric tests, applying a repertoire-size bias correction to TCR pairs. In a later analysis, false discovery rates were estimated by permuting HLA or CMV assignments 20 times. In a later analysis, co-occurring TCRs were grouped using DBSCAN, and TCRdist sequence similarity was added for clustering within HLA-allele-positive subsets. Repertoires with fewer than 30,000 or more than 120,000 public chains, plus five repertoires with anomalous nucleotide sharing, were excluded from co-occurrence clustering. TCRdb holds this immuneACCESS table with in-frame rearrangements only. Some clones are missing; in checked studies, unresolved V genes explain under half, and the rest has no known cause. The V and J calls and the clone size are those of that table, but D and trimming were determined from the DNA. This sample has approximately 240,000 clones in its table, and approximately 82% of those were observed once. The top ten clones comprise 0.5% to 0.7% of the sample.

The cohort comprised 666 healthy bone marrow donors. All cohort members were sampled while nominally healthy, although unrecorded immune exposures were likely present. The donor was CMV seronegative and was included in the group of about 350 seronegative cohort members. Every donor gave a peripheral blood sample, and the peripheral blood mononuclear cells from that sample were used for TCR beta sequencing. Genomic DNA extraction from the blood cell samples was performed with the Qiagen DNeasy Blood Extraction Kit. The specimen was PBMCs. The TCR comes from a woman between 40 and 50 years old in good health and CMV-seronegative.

The encoded CDR3 is CASTIDGFLSNQPQHF. The nucleotides read TGTGCCAGTACCATCGATGGCTTCCTCAGCAATCAGCCCCAGCATTTT. The chain links TRBV19 with TRBJ1-5, with the D segment identity uncertain. From the germline V gene (reference sequence), CDR1 is LNHDA and CDR2 is SQIVND. V is cut by 7 bases and J by 1 base, and the space between the germline ends is 17 bases. Inclusive of the bounding cysteine and phenylalanine, the CDR3 is 16 residues long. CDR3 DNA only is kept here, 48 bases in frame from base 1.